This TCR beta chain is from a study of regulatory T cells in long-lasting Graves disease. Time point here: persistent/refractory GD, antithyroid drugs over 5 years with positive TRAb. Generation of the TCR library employed RNA extracted from PBMCs. Of note for this clonotype: The antigen is unknown.

Germline CDR1 is PRHDT and CDR2 is FYEKMQ (reference sequence). This CDR3 is 18 amino acids long. Trimming cost V 2 bases and J 5 bases, with 25 bases left between them. Study findings and constraints: Persistent Graves' patients showed a TCR diversity that was lower than that of newly diagnosed ones.

Assembly of TCR beta libraries relied on iRepertoire HTBI primers together with Arm-PCR of CDR3 regions. Each CDR3 protein gets one entry after TCRdb re-called the multiplex PCR reads with MiXCR. The sample consists of 250,000 to 300,000 distinct CDR3 sequences, roughly 21% of them appearing once. The material was peripheral blood mononuclear cells (PBMCs), obtained when the disease was refractory, from a patient treated with antithyroid drugs. This clonotype was sampled from a female donor with Graves disease. The genes are TRBV13 and TRBJ2-7; weak D call: TRBD1 (6 bases). The CDR3 nucleotides read TGTGCCAGCAGCTTAAGATCGGGACATACTCATCTCGGACACGAGCAGTACTTC. It translates to CASSLRSGHTHLGHEQYF.